Listed below are T cell receptor beta chains from one sample, sequenced in a study of CD8 T cells in ankylosing spondylitis. TCRdb re-analysed the 5' RACE reads in MiXCR, keeping a single row per CDR3 protein. The data contain about 130,000 distinct CDR3 sequences, roughly 15% of them singletons. The specimen was blood, either unsorted or a sorted T cell fraction (not recorded which). These receptors were taken from a male donor with ankylosing spondylitis. CDR3s leave out the opening cysteine and the closing phenylalanine or tryptophan. Clone size is shown for a subset of rows, as once, few, many or a class of expanded clone.

j_call v_call clone_size cdr3_aa
TRBJ2-7 TRBV6-1 few ASSEVGTGTYEQY
TRBJ2-7 TRBV10-3 many AISDRASGSYEQY
TRBJ1-3 TRBV6-1 . ASSPLDRSSGNTIY
TRBJ2-5 TRBV20-1 few SGTLTGPLETQY
TRBJ1-5 TRBV3-1 . ASSQDYRSNQPQH
TRBJ1-4 TRBV9 . ASSPATGDGHEKLF
TRBJ1-1 TRBV7-9 few ASSWWDRGNTEAF
TRBJ2-1 TRBV28 few ASSRPTYNEQF
TRBJ1-4 TRBV28 few ASSTGAGDEKLF
TRBJ2-5 TRBV9 few ASSSTAASTEETQY
TRBJ2-4 TRBV18 few ASSPPGQGQIGKNIQY
TRBJ1-1 TRBV11-2 few ASSALGGERTEAF
TRBJ2-2 TRBV28 few ASSLEKRYTGELF
TRBJ2-7 TRBV20-1 . SASGTSGHYEQY
TRBJ2-1 TRBV18 . ASSRAPGLAAYNEQF
TRBJ2-1 TRBV29-1 few SVGGPYNEQF
TRBJ2-1 TRBV29-1 . SVYVFGGQYREQF
TRBJ1-5 TRBV19 . ASSKGSGTGVGNQPQH
TRBJ2-7 TRBV11-1 few ASGPTTYEQY
TRBJ1-2 TRBV2 few ASSENYGYT
TRBJ2-7 TRBV12-3/TRBV12-4 once ASSLLIGDDYEQY
TRBJ2-2 TRBV5-1 . ASSGVWENTGELF
TRBJ2-1 TRBV27 few ASIGLRRQDEQF
TRBJ2-2 TRBV24-1 . ATSDPRDRGRYTGELF
TRBJ2-7 TRBV7-9 . ASSAHLQGRRYEQY
TRBJ1-2 TRBV27 . ASSPLQGLFGYT
TRBJ2-7 TRBV12-3/TRBV12-4 few ASSLNPYEQY
TRBJ2-7 TRBV12-3/TRBV12-4 few ASSLGAGQKTYEQY
TRBJ2-3 TRBV7-9 . ASSPQGPGTDTQY
TRBJ2-3 TRBV24-1 . ATRDRATDTQY